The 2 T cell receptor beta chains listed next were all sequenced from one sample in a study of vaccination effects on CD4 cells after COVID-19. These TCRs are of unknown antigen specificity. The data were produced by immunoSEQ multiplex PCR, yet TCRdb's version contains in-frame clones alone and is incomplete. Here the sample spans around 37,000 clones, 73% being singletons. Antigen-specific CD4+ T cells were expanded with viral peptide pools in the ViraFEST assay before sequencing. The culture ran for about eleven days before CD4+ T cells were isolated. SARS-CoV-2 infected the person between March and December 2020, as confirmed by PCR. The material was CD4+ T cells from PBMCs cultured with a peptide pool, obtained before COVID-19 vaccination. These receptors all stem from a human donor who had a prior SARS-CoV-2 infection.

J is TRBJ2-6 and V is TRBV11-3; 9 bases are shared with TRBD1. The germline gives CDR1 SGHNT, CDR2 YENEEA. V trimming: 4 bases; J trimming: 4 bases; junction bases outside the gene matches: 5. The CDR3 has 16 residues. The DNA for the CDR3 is TGTGCCAGCAGCTCCGGGACAGGGACCGGGGCCAACGTCCTGACTTTC. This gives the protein CASSSGTGTGANVLTF.

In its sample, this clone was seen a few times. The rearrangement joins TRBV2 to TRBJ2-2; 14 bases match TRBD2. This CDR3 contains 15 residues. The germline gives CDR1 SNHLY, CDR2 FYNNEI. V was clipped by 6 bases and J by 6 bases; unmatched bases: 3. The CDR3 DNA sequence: TGTGCCAGCAGAGGGACTAGCGGGAGTGCCGGGGAGCTGTTTTTT. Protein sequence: CASRGTSGSAGELFF.